The clone carrying this T cell receptor (beta chain) was detected a few times. A much bigger clone sits one base away, suggesting this may be a read error. The CDR3 runs 13 residues. V was cut by 5 bases and J by 12 bases, with 19 bases left in between. The source of the sample is a study of regulatory T cells in long-lasting Graves disease. Both iRepertoire HTBI primers and Arm-PCR of CDR3 regions were used to build the TCR beta libraries. TCRdb fed the multiplex PCR reads into MiXCR, producing one record per CDR3 protein. The sample records 580,000 or so distinct CDR3 sequences, 16% being singletons. This sample's time point: newly diagnosed GD, antithyroid drugs for less than 3 months. Following extraction of RNA from PBMCs, that RNA was used to make the TCR library. These same data were also listed under a study on T cells in Graves' hyperthyroidism and ophthalmopathy.

Sequencing used peripheral blood mononuclear cells (PBMCs), obtained at new diagnosis, from a patient treated with antithyroid drugs. The V and J genes are TRBV12-3 or TRBV12-4 and TRBJ1-2; D is perhaps TRBD1 (5 bases). The clonotype comes from a man between 18 and 29 years old with Graves disease. Written as DNA, the CDR3 is TGTGCCAGCAGTCCCGGGACCCCCACCGGCCACACCTTC. Translating gives CASSPGTPTGHTF.